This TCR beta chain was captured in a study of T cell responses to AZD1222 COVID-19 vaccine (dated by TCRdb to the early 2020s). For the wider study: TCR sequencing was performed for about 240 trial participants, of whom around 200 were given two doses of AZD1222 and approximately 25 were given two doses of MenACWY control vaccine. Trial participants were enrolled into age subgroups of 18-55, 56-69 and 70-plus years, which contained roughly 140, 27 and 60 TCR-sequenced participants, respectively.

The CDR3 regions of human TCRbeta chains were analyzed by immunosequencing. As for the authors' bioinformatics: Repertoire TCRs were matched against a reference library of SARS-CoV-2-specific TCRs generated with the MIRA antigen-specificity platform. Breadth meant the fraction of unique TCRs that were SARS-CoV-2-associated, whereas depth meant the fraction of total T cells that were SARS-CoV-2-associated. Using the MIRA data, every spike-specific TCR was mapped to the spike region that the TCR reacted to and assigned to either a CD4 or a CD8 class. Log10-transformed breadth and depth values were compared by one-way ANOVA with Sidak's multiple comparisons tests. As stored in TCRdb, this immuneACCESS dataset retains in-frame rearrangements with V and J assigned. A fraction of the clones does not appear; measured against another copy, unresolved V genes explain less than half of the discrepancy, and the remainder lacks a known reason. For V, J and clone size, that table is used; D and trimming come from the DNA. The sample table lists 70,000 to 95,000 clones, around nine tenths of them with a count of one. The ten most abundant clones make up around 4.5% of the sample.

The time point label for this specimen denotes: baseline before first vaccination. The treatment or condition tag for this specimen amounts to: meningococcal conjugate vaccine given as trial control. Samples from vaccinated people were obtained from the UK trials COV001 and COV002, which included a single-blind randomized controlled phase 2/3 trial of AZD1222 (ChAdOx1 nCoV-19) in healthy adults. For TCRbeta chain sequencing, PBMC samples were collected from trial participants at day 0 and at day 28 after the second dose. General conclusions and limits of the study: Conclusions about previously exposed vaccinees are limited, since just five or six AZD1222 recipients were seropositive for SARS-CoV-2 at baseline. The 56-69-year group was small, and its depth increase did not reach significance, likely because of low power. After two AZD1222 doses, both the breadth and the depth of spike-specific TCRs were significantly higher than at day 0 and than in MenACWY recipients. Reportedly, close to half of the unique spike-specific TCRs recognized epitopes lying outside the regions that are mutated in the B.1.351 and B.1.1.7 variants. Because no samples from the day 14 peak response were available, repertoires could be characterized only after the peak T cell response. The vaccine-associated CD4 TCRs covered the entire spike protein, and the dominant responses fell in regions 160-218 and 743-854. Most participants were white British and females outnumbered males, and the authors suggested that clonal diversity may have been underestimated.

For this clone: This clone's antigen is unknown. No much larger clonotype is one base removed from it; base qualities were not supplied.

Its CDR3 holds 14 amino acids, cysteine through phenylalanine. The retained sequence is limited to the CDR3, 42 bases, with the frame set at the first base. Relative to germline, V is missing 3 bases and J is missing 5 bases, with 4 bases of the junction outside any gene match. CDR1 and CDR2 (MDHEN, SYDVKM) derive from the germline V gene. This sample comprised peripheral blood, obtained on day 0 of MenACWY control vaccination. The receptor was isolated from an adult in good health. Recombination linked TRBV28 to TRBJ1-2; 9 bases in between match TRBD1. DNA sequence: TGTGCCAGCAGTTTTACCGGGACAGGGTATGGCTACACCTTC. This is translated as CASSFTGTGYGYTF.